These T cell receptor beta chains were read from a single sample in a study of molecular identifiers for immune sequencing clone quantification. TCRdb reanalysed the PCR reads using MiXCR and keeps one entry per CDR3 protein. The sample includes some 100,000 distinct CDR3 sequences, roughly 38% of them seen just once. Sequenced material: naive CD8+ T cells from blood, with Jurkat cell RNA spiked in. The receptors come from a human donor in good health. Some libraries in this study had Jurkat cell RNA spiked in. The CDR3 runs from the conserved cysteine through the conserved F or W. The D gene is left open where the match is weak. The size of a clone is reported for some rows only, either as once, few or many, or as a class for expanded clones.

j_call d_call v_call clone_size cdr3_nt cdr3_aa
TRBJ2-3 . TRBV9 . TGTGCCAGCAGCGTATGGGGTAGCAGCACAGATACGCAGTATTTT CASSVWGSSTDTQYF
TRBJ2-7 . TRBV9 . TGTGCCTGCAGCGTAGAACAGGGCCCCTACGAGCAGTACTTC CACSVEQGPYEQYF
TRBJ2-5 . TRBV3-1 . TGTGCCAGCAGCCAAGAAATGGGTTGGGAGACCCAGTACTTC CASSQEMGWETQYF
TRBJ2-5 . TRBV6-6 many TGTGCCAGCAGTTACGTCCCCCATGAGACCCAGTACTTC CASSYVPHETQYF
TRBJ2-3 TRBD1 TRBV7-2 many TGTGCCAGCAGCTTATATCCCGACAGGGTCAAGGATACGCAGTATTTT CASSLYPDRVKDTQYF
TRBJ2-5 TRBD1 TRBV6-5 few TGTGCCAGCAGCCCTTGGACAGGGAAGGTCGAAGAGACCCAGTACTTC CASSPWTGKVEETQYF
TRBJ1-5 TRBD1 TRBV6-2/TRBV6-3 . TGTGCCAGCAGCCCCAGGGGGACAGGGGGTTATCAGCCCCCGCATTTT CASSPRGTGGYQPPHF
TRBJ2-7 TRBD1 TRBV6-5 few TGTGCCAGCAGTCTCCGGGACAGGGGCTCCTACGAGCAGTACTTC CASSLRDRGSYEQYF
TRBJ1-1 . TRBV4-2 . TGTGCCAGCAGCCAGCGCCGGACGGGCTCCGTGCCGGCCATGAACACTGAAGCTTTCTTT CASSQRRTGSVPAMNTEAFF
TRBJ2-3 . TRBV7-9 . TGTGCCAGCAGCCAAACCTTGGGGGATACGCAGTATTTT CASSQTLGDTQYF
TRBJ2-5 . TRBV6-5 . TGTGCCAGCAGTTACTACCCAGCCCAAGAGACCCAGTACTTC CASSYYPAQETQYF
TRBJ2-2 . TRBV7-9 . TGTGCCAGCAGCTTAGCCAGGGAGAACACCGGGGGGCTGTTTTTT CASSLARENTGGLFF
TRBJ2-3 . TRBV28 few TGTGCCAGCAGTTTGGTGGGAAGGCTAGGGACAGATACGCAGTATTTT CASSLVGRLGTDTQYF
TRBJ2-3 TRBD2 TRBV7-6 . TGTGCCAGCAGCTTAGGGGGACTAGCGGGAGCAGATACGCAGTATTTT CASSLGGLAGADTQYF
TRBJ2-1 . TRBV7-8 few TGTGCCAGCAGCTTAGCGGGGTCCAATGAGCAGTTCTTC CASSLAGSNEQFF
TRBJ2-6 TRBD1 TRBV6-1 few TGTGCCAGCAGGAACCGGGACAGGGCCCCTTCTGGGGCCAACGTCCTGACTTTC CASRNRDRAPSGANVLTF
TRBJ2-6 TRBD1 TRBV5-3 . TGTGCCTGCAGTCGGACAGGGGGGGGATCTGGGGCCAACGTCCTGACTTTC CACSRTGGGSGANVLTF
TRBJ2-7 . TRBV7-9 . TGTGCCAGCAGCGGCCGGGACAAAGCCTACGAGCAGTACTTC CASSGRDKAYEQYF
TRBJ2-5 TRBD2 TRBV6-2/TRBV6-3 . TGTGCCAGCGACGACATACTAGCGGAAGAGACCCAGTACTTC CASDDILAEETQYF
TRBJ2-3 . TRBV4-2 . TGTGCCAGCAGCCAAGCTGACAGTACGCAGTATTTT CASSQADSTQYF
TRBJ2-7 . TRBV7-9 . TGTGCCGTTCAAGAAGAGGGGTACGAGCAGTACTTC CAVQEEGYEQYF
TRBJ2-2 . TRBV7-6 . TGTGCCAGCAGCTTAGTTCCGCGTTCGGGGGGCGCCAGCACCGGGGAGCTGTTTTTT CASSLVPRSGGASTGELFF
TRBJ2-7 . TRBV6-2/TRBV6-3 . TGTGCCAGCTGGCCAGGGAACTCCTACGAGCAGTACTTC CASWPGNSYEQYF
TRBJ2-5 . TRBV27 few TGTGCCAGCATTAGGGGAGAGACCCAGTACTTC CASIRGETQYF
TRBJ2-7 TRBD2 TRBV12-3/TRBV12-4 few TGTGCCAGCAGCTGGGGACTAGATCTTATCGAGCAGTACTTC CASSWGLDLIEQYF
TRBJ2-7 TRBD1 TRBV4-3 . TGCGCCAGCAGCCCTGGGACAGGGGAATACGAGCAGTACTTC CASSPGTGEYEQYF
TRBJ2-3 TRBD2 TRBV28 . TGTGCCAGCAGTTTCTTGGGGGGGGGCACAGATACGCAGTATTTT CASSFLGGGTDTQYF
TRBJ1-2 . TRBV5-6 few TGTGCCAGCAGCTCTAATAACTATGGCTACACCTTC CASSSNNYGYTF
TRBJ2-7 . TRBV5-6 many TGTGCCAGCAGCTTGGTGTCTCGCGAGCAGTACTTC CASSLVSREQYF
TRBJ2-3 TRBD2 TRBV6-2/TRBV6-3 . TGTGCCAGCACCGATCTAGCGGGAGATTGGGCAAGCACAGATACGCAGTATTTT CASTDLAGDWASTDTQYF
TRBJ2-3 . TRBV20-1 . TGCAGTGCTCCAACGGTCCAAGCTAGCACAGATACGCAGAAATTT CSAPTVQASTDTQKF
TRBJ1-4 TRBD1 TRBV6-6 . TGTGCCAGCATACCCGGGACAGGGGATGAAAGACTGTTTTTT CASIPGTGDERLFF
TRBJ2-1 . TRBV5-4 few TGTGCCAGCAGCGCCGGAACTTACAATGAGCAGTTCTTC CASSAGTYNEQFF
TRBJ2-1 . TRBV5-1 few TGCGCCAGCAGAATTCAGACCAAGGAGCAGTTCTTC CASRIQTKEQFF
TRBJ1-1 . TRBV7-9 many TGTGCCAGCAGCCCCAGGGGAGCGGTGTACACTGAAGCTTTCTTT CASSPRGAVYTEAFF
TRBJ1-1 . TRBV4-3 . TGCGCCAGCAGCCAAGTAGTATGGGTCGGGATGAACACTGAAGCTTTCTTT CASSQVVWVGMNTEAFF
TRBJ2-1 TRBD1 TRBV2 . TGTGCCAGCAGGAGTGGGACAGGGGTGAACAATGAGCAGTTCTTC CASRSGTGVNNEQFF
TRBJ2-4 TRBD1 TRBV27 many TGTGCCAGCAGTTTTTCCACAGGGGCGGCCAAAAACATTCAGTACTTC CASSFSTGAAKNIQYF
TRBJ2-7 . TRBV13 once TGTGCCAGCAGCTTAGGCCGAACGGATCGGGCGGGGTACTTC CASSLGRTDRAGYF
TRBJ1-1 TRBD1 TRBV7-2 many TGTGCCAGCAGCTCCGGACAGGGCCACACTGAAGCTTTCTTT CASSSGQGHTEAFF
TRBJ2-5 . TRBV29-1 . TGCAGCGTCTCGTCCGGGACCCAAGAGACCCAGTACTTC CSVSSGTQETQYF
TRBJ2-2 TRBD2 TRBV20-1 few TGCAGTGCTAGAGATTCGGGGAGCGGGAGTAACACCGGGGAGCTGTTTTTT CSARDSGSGSNTGELFF
TRBJ2-2 . TRBV12-3/TRBV12-4 . TGTGCCAGCAGTTTCCCAGGGAGAACCGGGGAGCTGTTTTTT CASSFPGRTGELFF
TRBJ2-1 . TRBV3-1 few TGTGCCAGCAGCCAAGAGCGGGGCACCCGCTACAATGAGCAGTTCTTC CASSQERGTRYNEQFF